This entry features one TCR beta chain sequence. The entry originates in a study of T cells expressing NK-cell markers. TCRdb re-called the 5' RACE reads, yielding one record per CDR3 amino acid sequence without DNA. Its table records some 390,000 distinct CDR3 sequences. Germline CDR1 and CDR2: SGHRS and YFSETQ. This CDR3 is 13 amino acids long. This chain joins TRBV5-1 and TRBJ2-2. The specimen sequenced was blood T cells: a sorted CD56 or NKG2C T cell subset, CD4+ or CD8+ T cells, or bulk PBMC T cells (not recorded which). The sequence was obtained from a woman aged 50 to 65 in good health. The CDR3: CASSLGLPGELFF.